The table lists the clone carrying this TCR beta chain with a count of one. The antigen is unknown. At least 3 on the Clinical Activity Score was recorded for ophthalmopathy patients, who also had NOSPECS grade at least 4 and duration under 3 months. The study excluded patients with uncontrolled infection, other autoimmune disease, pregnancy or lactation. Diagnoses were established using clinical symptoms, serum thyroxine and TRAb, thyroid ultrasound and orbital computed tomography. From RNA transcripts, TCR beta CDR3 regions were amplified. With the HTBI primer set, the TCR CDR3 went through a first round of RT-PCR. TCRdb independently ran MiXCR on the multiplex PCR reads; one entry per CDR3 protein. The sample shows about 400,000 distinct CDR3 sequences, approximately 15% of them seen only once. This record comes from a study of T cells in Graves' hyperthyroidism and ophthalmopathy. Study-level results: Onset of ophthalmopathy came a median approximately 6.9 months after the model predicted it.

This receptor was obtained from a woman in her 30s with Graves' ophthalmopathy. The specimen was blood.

The CDR3 loop is CASRNYRDRAYEQYF. CDR3 nucleotide sequence: TGTGCCAGCAGAAACTACCGGGACAGGGCTTACGAGCAGTACTTC. The chain employs TRBV6-1 and TRBJ2-7; 9 bases fit TRBD1. CDR1 MNHNS and CDR2 SASEGT come from the germline V gene. J lost 4 bases, V lost 6 bases, and 10 bases had no gene match. This CDR3 region has 15 residues.